These 28 T cell receptor beta chains were all obtained from the same sample, sequenced in a study of cytomegalovirus exposure and HLA in healthy donors. The study ran its PCR with 60 Vbeta and 13 Jbeta primers. Measured with immunoSEQ multiplex PCR; TCRdb has only the in-frame clones, and not every one. This table holds 150,000 to 200,000 clones, 82% found once. Sequencing was performed on PBMCs. The receptors stem from a man aged 35 to 55 in good health and CMV-seronegative.

CDR3 sequence: CAWSSDRGGQPQHF. CDR3 bases: TGTGCCTGGAGTAGCGACAGGGGAGGACAGCCCCAGCATTTT. This chain links TRBV30 with TRBJ1-5, with TRBD1 identical over 8 bases. Trimming removed 2 bases from V and 7 bases from J; junction bases left unmatched: 7. CDR1 GTSNPN and CDR2 SVGIG come from the germline V gene (reference sequence). This CDR3 has 14 residues. Looking up the rest from reference TRBV30 and TRBJ1-5 gives the full variable domain: SQTIHQWPATLVQPVGSPLSLECTVEGTSNPNLYWYRQAAGRGLQLLFYSVGIGQISSEVPQNLSASRPQDRQFILSSKKLLLSDSGFYLCAWSSDRGGQPQHFGDGTRLSIL.

The chain recombines TRBV30 with TRBJ2-7; 8 nucleotides line up with TRBD1. The CDR3 covers 13 residues. Germline loops: CDR1 GTSNPN, CDR2 SVGIG (reference sequence). V trimming: 2 bases; J trimming: 5 bases; junction bases outside the gene matches: 5. CDR3 nucleotide sequence: TGTGCCTGGAGTTTCCGGACAGGGAACGAGCAGTACTTC. Translating gives CAWSFRTGNEQYF.

This clone was seen only once. The V call is TRBV28, the J call TRBJ2-3, with D possibly TRBD1 on 5 matching bases. CDR1 and CDR2 from the germline V gene are MDHEN and SYDVKM. This CDR3 is built from 16 residues. Trimming stripped 5 bases from V and 1 base from J, with 16 bases between. In DNA form, the CDR3 reads TGTGCCAGCAGTCCCCAGGGTTCGGGTGGCACAGATACGCAGTATTTT. Its translation: CASSPQGSGGTDTQYF. Full variable domain (remainder filled in from reference TRBV28 and TRBJ2-3): DVKVTQSSRYLVKRTGEKVFLECVQDMDHENMFWYRQDPGLGLRLIYFSYDVKMKEKGDIPEGYSVSREKKERFSLILESASTNQTSMYLCASSPQGSGGTDTQYFGPGTRLTVL.

This CDR3 reads CAISDSGQGPYEQYF. Here the CDR3 DNA reads TGTGCCATCAGTGATTCGGGACAGGGGCCCTACGAGCAGTACTTC. The chain employs TRBV10-3 and TRBJ2-7; 10 bases agree with TRBD1. This CDR3 spans 15 amino acids. J lost 2 bases, V lost 3 bases, and 4 bases had no gene match. Germline CDR1 ENHRY, CDR2 SYGVKD.

The chain employs TRBV27 and TRBJ2-5; the D gene is possibly TRBD2 (6 bases). Germline loops: CDR1 MNHEY, CDR2 SMNVEV (reference sequence). V lost 2 bases, J lost 11 bases, and 9 bases lay in between. CDR3 length equals 11 residues. The CDR3 DNA reads TGTGCCAGCAGTTTAGGAGGGGAGCAGTACTTC. Protein product: CASSLGGEQYF.

This chain joins TRBV11-2 and TRBJ2-1; no firm D call. Germline V gene data show CDR1 as SGHAT and CDR2 as FQNNGV. The germline V and J ends were trimmed by 1 base and 5 bases, with 9 bases remaining between them. This CDR3 region has 14 residues. Here the CDR3 DNA reads TGTGCCAGCAGCTTAGGGTGGGCGAACAATGAGCAGTTCTTC. Protein: CASSLGWANNEQFF.

The chain employs TRBV2 and TRBJ1-5; D gene ambiguous. Trimming left V 2 bases short and J 0 bases short, with 8 bases between. Germline CDR1 reads SNHLY; CDR2 reads FYNNEI. The length of the CDR3 is 15 residues. CDR3 nucleotide sequence: TGTGCCAGCAGTGAACGAATGGCTAGCAATCAGCCCCAGCATTTT. Amino acid sequence: CASSERMASNQPQHF. Supplemented by reference TRBV2 and TRBJ1-5, the full variable domain reads EPEVTQTPSHQVTQMGQEVILRCVPISNHLYFYWYRQILGQKVEFLVSFYNNEISEKSEIFDDQFSVERPDGSNFTLKIRSTKLEDSAMYFCASSERMASNQPQHFGDGTRLSIL.

This clone was observed once. The chain employs TRBV28 and TRBJ1-5, with 12 bases aligning to TRBD1. In germline, CDR1 is MDHEN, CDR2 SYDVKM. V was clipped by 2 bases and J by 0 bases; unmatched bases: 8. The CDR3 loop spans 19 amino acids. CDR3 region: CASSLPRDRGLDSNQPQHF. DNA of the CDR3: TGTGCCAGCAGTTTACCCCGGGACAGGGGGCTCGATAGCAATCAGCCCCAGCATTTT.

This clone was seen more than once but under ten times. The chain has TRBV5-5 and TRBJ2-7; TRBD1 is a possible D gene (6 bases). The V gene lost 4 bases and the J gene lost 6 bases, with 17 bases spanning the gap. The CDR3 runs 14 residues. CDR1 is SGHKS and CDR2 is YYEKEE in the germline V gene (reference sequence). The CDR3 nucleotides read TGTGCCAGCAGCGCGCTTAACAGGGAAGGCGAGCAGTACTTC. It yields the protein CASSALNREGEQYF.

In nucleotides, the CDR3 is TGTGCCAGCAGTGAAAAGTGGCGGGGGGGGGTGAGCTCCTACGAGCAGTACTTC. Residues: CASSEKWRGGVSSYEQYF. The genes are TRBV25-1 and TRBJ2-7, with 9 bases matching TRBD2. V was pared by 2 bases and J by 0 bases, with 11 bases of the junction left unmatched. The germline gives CDR1 MGHDK, CDR2 SYGVNS. CDR3 size: 18 residues.

This CDR3 is CASSLAPYRGSNSGANVLTF. The CDR3 nucleotides read TGTGCCAGCAGCTTGGCCCCTTACAGGGGATCGAACTCTGGGGCCAACGTCCTGACTTTC. The chain is built from TRBV13 and TRBJ2-6; 7 nucleotides match TRBD1. The trim removed 3 bases at V and 0 bases at J, leaving 14 bases unmatched. The CDR3 consists of 20 residues. CDR1 and CDR2 (germline): PRHDT, FYEKMQ (reference sequence).

V usage is TRBV30 and J usage is TRBJ2-2; 15 bases align to TRBD2. This CDR3 has 15 amino acids. V was pared by 6 bases and J by 8 bases, with 7 bases of the junction left unmatched. Per the germline V gene, CDR1 is GTSNPN and CDR2 is SVGIG (reference sequence). The CDR3 DNA reads as TGTGCCTGTCACTTGGGACTAGCGGGAGGAGGGGAGCTGTTTTTT. It specifies CACHLGLAGGGELFF. Based on the CDR3 plus reference TRBV30 and TRBJ2-2, the full variable domain is SQTIHQWPATLVQPVGSPLSLECTVEGTSNPNLYWYRQAAGRGLQLLFYSVGIGQISSEVPQNLSASRPQDRQFILSSKKLLLSDSGFYLCACHLGLAGGGELFFGEGSRLTVL.

The chain combines TRBV9 with TRBJ2-3; D is possibly TRBD2 (5 bases). The CDR3 totals 16 residues. The V gene's germline CDR1 is SGDLS and CDR2 YYNGEE. V lost 2 bases to trimming and J lost 2 bases, with 15 bases between them. Here the CDR3 reads CASSVGGSLATDTQYF. Written as DNA, the CDR3 is TGTGCCAGCAGCGTCGGAGGCTCCCTAGCCACAGATACGCAGTATTTT.

The chain links TRBV5-4 to TRBJ2-7, with TRBD1 identical over 7 bases. This CDR3 contains 14 residues. Trimming took 2 bases from V and 4 from J; bases not matched to a gene: 6. CDR1 and CDR2 (germline): SGHNT, YYREEE (reference sequence). The CDR3 DNA reads as TGTGCCAGCAGCTTCGCGCAGGGGGAGTACGAGCAGTACTTC. Encoded protein: CASSFAQGEYEQYF.

V is TRBV30 and J is TRBJ1-4; D gene unclear. V lost 3 bases and J lost 5, with 10 bases in between. The V gene's germline CDR1 is GTSNPN and CDR2 SVGIG (reference sequence). This CDR3 has 13 residues. The CDR3 sequence is CAWRGAVNEKLFF. CDR3 DNA: TGTGCCTGGAGGGGCGCCGTCAATGAAAAACTGTTTTTT.

Remarks on this clone: Germline and junction disagree at one end, which may indicate a read error. The V and J genes are TRBV7-9 and TRBJ2-7; 9 nucleotides match TRBD2. This CDR3 has 14 residues. From germline, CDR1 is SEHNR and CDR2 FQNEAQ (reference sequence). CDR3 bases: TGTGCCAGCAGCGTAGCGGGAGTTAGCGACGAGCAGTACTTC. Its translation is CASSVAGVSDEQYF.

This clone was counted a few times. In DNA, the CDR3 is TGTGCCAGCAGACAGGGGATCGGAAAATCACCCCTCCACTTT. It codes for CASRQGIGKSPLHF. The V and J genes are TRBV25-1 and TRBJ1-6, with 7 bases fitting TRBD1. Germline CDR1 and CDR2: MGHDK and SYGVNS. J was trimmed by 10 bases and V by 6 bases; bases with no gene match: 9. CDR3 length: 14 amino acids.

J is TRBJ1-1 and V is TRBV11-3; D not certain. This CDR3 contains 15 residues. V was clipped by 1 base and J by 5 bases, with 14 bases between them. Germline CDR1 is SGHNT and CDR2 is YENEEA. CDR3 residues: CASSLGAGGVTEAFF. The CDR3 DNA reads as TGTGCCAGCAGCTTAGGTGCGGGTGGAGTGACTGAAGCTTTCTTT.

The rearrangement uses TRBV5-1 and TRBJ2-5; TRBD2 aligns across 8 bases. Germline trimming cut 5 bases from V and 5 bases from J; bases unmatched to any gene: 11. The CDR3 covers 15 residues. The V gene's germline CDR1 is SGHRS and CDR2 YFSETQ. CDR3 sequence (DNA): TGCGCCAGCAGTTCCCGGGGCGGGGGGTTGGAGACCCAGTACTTC. The encoded protein is CASSSRGGGLETQYF. The full variable domain, rest sourced from reference TRBV5-1 and TRBJ2-5, is KAGVTQTPRYLIKTRGQQVTLSCSPISGHRSVSWYQQTPGQGLQFLFEYFSETQRNKGNFPGRFSGRQFSNSRSEMNVSTLELGDSALYLCASSSRGGGLETQYFGPGTRLLVL.

This chain joins TRBV6-6 and TRBJ2-7; 7 bases align to TRBD1. The CDR3 spans 15 residues. V shed 2 bases, J shed 2 bases, and the junction held 6 bases outside the gene matches. CDR1 is MNHNY and CDR2 is SVGAGI in the germline V gene (reference sequence). The CDR3 DNA reads as TGTGCCAGCAGTTACGAGACAGGGTCAACCTACGAGCAGTACTTC. It is translated as CASSYETGSTYEQYF.

This chain connects TRBV9 to TRBJ1-1; D is possibly TRBD1 (6 bases). This CDR3 is 14 amino acids long. Germline CDR1 SGDLS, CDR2 YYNGEE. The V end was cut by 3 bases, the J end by 3 bases, with 12 bases between. The CDR3 DNA reads TGTGCCAGCAGCGAGGGGGGGTACGACACTGAAGCTTTCTTT. Amino acids: CASSEGGYDTEAFF. The full variable domain, with the rest looked up from reference TRBV9 and TRBJ1-1, is DSGVTQTPKHLITATGQRVTLRCSPRSGDLSVYWYQQSLDQGLQFLIQYYNGEERAKGNILERFSAQQFPDLHSELNLSSLELGDSALYFCASSEGGYDTEAFFGQGTRLTVV.

The V call is TRBV11-2, the J call TRBJ2-7; D unclear. The CDR3 runs 16 residues. V shed 3 bases and J shed 0 bases, with 15 bases lying between them. Germline CDR1 reads SGHAT; CDR2 reads FQNNGV. The CDR3, as DNA: TGTGCCAGCAGCTTTCGCGGTAACTACCCCTCCTACGAGCAGTACTTC. Protein product: CASSFRGNYPSYEQYF.

The rearrangement joins TRBV2 to TRBJ2-7; TRBD2 is a possible D gene (8 bases). The CDR3 is 17 residues long. Trimming left V 6 bases short and J 6 bases short, with 27 bases between. The germline gives CDR1 SNHLY, CDR2 FYNNEI. The DNA of the CDR3 is TGTGCCAGCAGATTCACCGACAGGGATGGGACTAGTGGCGAGCAGTACTTC. This translates into CASRFTDRDGTSGEQYF.

The CDR3 DNA reads as TGTGCCAGTAGCTCTAGACAGACCCTCCAAGAGACCCAGTACTTC. This sequence encodes CASSSRQTLQETQYF. The chain joins TRBV19 to TRBJ2-5; D perhaps matches TRBD1 (5 bases). This CDR3 has 15 amino acids. Germline V lookup: CDR1 LNHDA, CDR2 SQIVND (reference sequence). The V end was cut by 6 bases, the J end by 1 base, with 15 bases between.

This sequence joins TRBV9 and TRBJ2-1; 9 nucleotides align to TRBD1. J gave up 6 bases and V 1 base, and 5 bases lay outside the gene matches. The CDR3 is 15 residues long. From germline, CDR1 is SGDLS and CDR2 YYNGEE. The CDR3 DNA reads TGTGCCAGCAGCGTACGCGGGACAGGGACCAATGAGCAGTTCTTC. Encoded protein: CASSVRGTGTNEQFF.

This sequence joins TRBV5-1 and TRBJ2-7; 7 nucleotides agree with TRBD2. The germline V gene has CDR1 SGHRS and CDR2 YFSETQ. The CDR3 has 13 amino acids. V gave up 0 bases and J gave up 6 bases; unmatched junction bases: 3. The CDR3 here is CASSLEGEGEQYF. The CDR3 DNA follows: TGCGCCAGCAGCTTGGAAGGGGAGGGCGAGCAGTACTTC.

The chain carries TRBV5-4 and TRBJ2-3; 7 bases align to TRBD2. Germline V gene sequence: CDR1 SGHNT, CDR2 YYREEE (reference sequence). The ends lost 0 bases at V and 5 bases at J; junction bases unmatched: 6. CDR3 length: 15 residues. The CDR3 reads CASSLGEIAGDTQYF. In DNA, the CDR3 is TGTGCCAGCAGCTTGGGGGAGATAGCGGGAGATACGCAGTATTTT.

J is TRBJ2-1 and V is TRBV5-1, with D possibly matching TRBD2 (5 bases). Germline CDR1 and CDR2: SGHRS and YFSETQ. The CDR3 consists of 16 residues. V was clipped by 0 bases and J by 1 base, with 11 bases between them. The CDR3 sequence: CASSLGLGMSYNEQFF. CDR3 bases: TGCGCCAGCAGCTTGGGCCTCGGGATGTCCTACAATGAGCAGTTCTTC.